One and the same sample provided the 26 T cell receptor beta chains below, sequenced in a study of yellow fever vaccine responses in identical twins. TCRdb re-called the RT-PCR reads with MiXCR, one entry per CDR3 protein. The data hold about 190 distinct CDR3 sequences, with 50% observed a single time. The sequencing used T cells from blood (PBMCs), unsorted or a sorted subset (not recorded which), collected before or after yellow fever vaccination (not recorded which). All receptors come from a female donor who received the yellow fever vaccine.

This chain connects TRBV29-1 to TRBJ1-5; no clear D. From germline, CDR1 is SQVTM and CDR2 ANQGSEA. V was clipped by 7 bases and J by 3 bases, with 19 bases between them. The CDR3 has 15 residues. This chain's CDR3 is CSGSGKAPYNQPQHF. CDR3 coding DNA: TGCAGCGGATCGGGGAAGGCCCCGTACAATCAGCCCCAGCATTTT.

This sequence joins TRBV7-3 and TRBJ2-1, with no clear D. Trimming left V 0 bases short and J 9 bases short, with 6 bases between. The CDR3 totals 12 residues. Germline CDR1 reads SGHTA; CDR2 reads FQGTGA. CDR3 protein: CASSLTVGEQFF. The CDR3 coding sequence is TGTGCCAGCAGCTTAACCGTGGGTGAGCAGTTCTTC.

The gene calls are TRBV25-1 and TRBJ1-2; D is undetermined. This CDR3 comprises 13 residues. V dropped 0 bases and J dropped 7 bases, with 9 bases sitting between them. Germline assignment: CDR1 MGHDK and CDR2 SYGVNS. The CDR3 coding sequence is TGTGCCAGCAGTGAATACTGGGGTAGTGGCTACACCTTC. It codes for CASSEYWGSGYTF.

This clonotype was observed a single time. The chain is built from TRBV6-1 and TRBJ2-7; 7 positions match TRBD2. The CDR3 is made up of 15 amino acids. Germline V CDR1 and CDR2: MNHNS, SASEGT. J lost 0 bases, V lost 8 bases, and 10 bases had no gene match. The DNA for the CDR3 is TGTGCCAGCGGACGACGGGGGGACCTCTCCTACGAGCAGTACTTC. This gives the protein CASGRRGDLSYEQYF.

By sample fraction, this clonotype is hyperexpanded. The CDR3 bases are TGTGCCAGCAGTGACAAAAATTCACCCCTCCACTTT. Amino acids: CASSDKNSPLHF. The V and J genes are TRBV2 and TRBJ1-6; D is unresolved. V gave up 3 bases and J gave up 7 bases, with 4 bases separating them. Germline-derived CDR1 and CDR2 are SNHLY and FYNNEI. CDR3 length: 12 residues.

This clonotype was detected a few times. The chain couples TRBV7-6 to TRBJ1-5; D gene unclear. V lost 6 bases to trimming and J lost 7 bases, with 10 bases between them. The CDR3 runs 12 residues. Germline CDR1 SGHVS, CDR2 FNYEAQ. CDR3 protein: CASRPDHQPQHF. CDR3 nucleotide sequence: TGTGCCAGCAGACCCGACCACCAGCCCCAGCATTTT.

This clonotype was seen a handful of times. The J gene is TRBJ1-1, the V gene TRBV10-3; no clear D. V lost 7 bases, J lost 1 base, and 16 bases lay in between. CDR1 is ENHRY and CDR2 is SYGVKD in the germline V gene. The CDR3 loop spans 15 amino acids. The CDR3 sequence: CAIKSAEDWNTEAFF. The CDR3, as DNA: TGTGCCATCAAATCGGCCGAGGATTGGAACACTGAAGCTTTCTTT.

In this sample, this clonotype turned up a few times. V and J are TRBV28 and TRBJ1-1; 7 positions agree with TRBD1. CDR1 and CDR2 from the germline V gene are MDHEN and SYDVKM. V trimming: 6 bases; J trimming: 3 bases; junction bases outside the gene matches: 4. CDR3 size: 13 residues. The CDR3 spells CASRATGDTEAFF. CDR3 nucleotide sequence: TGTGCCAGCAGGGCCACAGGGGACACTGAAGCTTTCTTT.

This clonotype was recorded a few times. The rearrangement uses TRBV10-1 and TRBJ1-1, with D possibly being TRBD1 (5 bases). Germline assignment: CDR1 WNHNN and CDR2 SYGVQD (reference sequence). V was shortened by 4 bases and J by 4 bases, with 10 bases between the two germline ends. The CDR3 extends over 13 amino acids. The CDR3 region has the DNA TGCGCCAGCAGTGTACGGGGGATCACTGAAGCTTTCTTT. Amino acids: CASSVRGITEAFF.

This clonotype was observed a handful of times. The chain employs TRBV12-3 or TRBV12-4 and TRBJ1-6, with no clear D. This CDR3 has 14 residues. V was clipped by 6 bases and J by 9 bases, with 15 bases between them. In nucleotides, the CDR3 is TGTGCCAGCAGCTGGGGTCCTTCGAGTTCACCCCTCCACTTT. This encodes CASSWGPSSSPLHF.

In this sample, this clonotype turned up a few times. As DNA, the CDR3 is TGTGCCAGCAGTCAGACCGATATGACTAATTCACCCCTCCACTTT. It encodes CASSQTDMTNSPLHF. The gene calls are TRBV6-1 and TRBJ1-6, with D uncertain. V lost 5 bases to trimming and J lost 6 bases, with 14 bases between them. The CDR3 is 15 residues long. Germline values: CDR1 MNHNS, CDR2 SASEGT.

The chain employs TRBV5-1 and TRBJ2-5; D not resolved. Per the germline V gene, CDR1 is SGHRS and CDR2 is YFSETQ. The CDR3 is 14 amino acids. The V and J ends lost 4 bases and 1 base respectively, with 11 bases between them. CDR3 sequence (DNA): TGCGCCAGCAGCCCTACCGTTCCCCAAGAGACCCAGTACTTC. Protein sequence: CASSPTVPQETQYF.

This chain links TRBV10-3 with TRBJ1-2; D might be TRBD1 (6 bases). Per germline, CDR1 ENHRY and CDR2 SYGVKD. The CDR3 extends over 14 amino acids. V was pared by 4 bases and J by 1 base, with 10 bases between. This chain's CDR3 is CAISGRQDNYGYTF. In DNA form, the CDR3 reads TGTGCCATCAGTGGTAGACAGGATAACTATGGCTACACCTTC.

This chain uses TRBV6-1 with TRBJ1-1; D gene uncertain. The V gene's germline CDR1 is MNHNS and CDR2 SASEGT. The CDR3 runs to 15 residues. Trimming took off 7 bases at V and 4 bases at J, with 19 bases between the two ends. The CDR3 nucleotides read TGTGCCAGCATTCTCCGTGAGGCCGCGGGCACTGAAGCTTTCTTT. As protein: CASILREAAGTEAFF.

The gene calls are TRBV4-1 and TRBJ2-7; D assignment may be TRBD1 or TRBD2 (5 bases each). The CDR3 extends over 11 amino acids. With 4 bases removed from V and 6 bases from J, the gap between germline ends came to 7 bases. Germline assignment: CDR1 MGHRA and CDR2 YSYEKL. In DNA, the CDR3 is TGCGCCAGCAGCCTCGGGGCCGAGCAGTACTTC. Amino acids: CASSLGAEQYF.

This clonotype turned up a few times. The chain links TRBV23-1 to TRBJ1-3; possibly TRBD1 for D (6 bases). TRBV23-1 is given ORF status, its function remaining uncertain. V lost 5 bases to trimming and J lost 8 bases, with 16 bases between them. This CDR3 region has 14 residues. Here the CDR3 reads CASSLPGGQDTIYF. CDR3 nucleotide sequence: TGCGCCAGCAGTTTGCCCGGGGGGCAGGACACCATATATTTT.

The chain employs TRBV12-3 or TRBV12-4 and TRBJ1-3; 7 positions match TRBD1. The trim removed 3 bases at V and 0 bases at J, leaving 5 bases unmatched. The CDR3 is 16 residues long. CDR3 loop: CASSLGQRYSGNTIYF. DNA of the CDR3: TGTGCCAGCAGTTTGGGACAGCGATACTCTGGAAACACCATATATTTT.

This clonotype was counted between two and nine times. This sequence joins TRBV13 and TRBJ1-2; possibly TRBD1 for D (6 bases). Germline CDR1 and CDR2: PRHDT and FYEKMQ (reference sequence). V lost 5 bases and J 2 bases, leaving 18 bases between the germline ends. This CDR3 comprises 16 residues. CDR3 protein: CASSPQGETGNYGYTF. CDR3 in DNA: TGTGCCAGCAGCCCACAGGGAGAGACGGGAAACTATGGCTACACCTTC.

This sequence joins TRBV6-5 and TRBJ1-6, with a tentative D call TRBD1 (6 bases). This CDR3 is built from 16 residues. Trimming pared 0 bases from V and 11 bases from J, leaving 17 bases between. The germline gives CDR1 MNHEY, CDR2 SVGAGI. The CDR3 DNA sequence: TGTGCCAGCAGTTACTCGGATTCCTCGGGGGCGGCACCCCTCCACTTT. Translating it yields CASSYSDSSGAAPLHF.

In this sample, this clonotype turned up a few times. The chain couples TRBV11-1 to TRBJ1-1, with 7 bases matching TRBD1. Germline CDR1 and CDR2: SGHAT and FQDESV (reference sequence). J was trimmed by 8 bases and V by 5 bases; bases with no gene match: 17. The CDR3 contains 16 residues. CDR3 in amino acids: CASSPLGMGQRSEAFF. The CDR3 region has the DNA TGTGCCAGCAGCCCTCTTGGTATGGGACAGAGATCAGAAGCTTTCTTT.

This clonotype ranks as hyperexpanded. This chain links TRBV6-5 with TRBJ1-1; D is perhaps TRBD1 (6 bases). The germline CDR1 and CDR2 sequences are MNHEY and SVGAGI. This CDR3 has 13 residues. Deletions cut 4 bases from V and 1 base from J, with 7 bases between. CDR3 nucleotides: TGTGCCAGCAGTTTGACAGGGAACACTGAAGCTTTCTTT. Translation: CASSLTGNTEAFF.

About this clonotype: This sequence may be a read error, since a much larger clone differs from it by one base. V and J are TRBV10-3 and TRBJ1-1; weak D call: TRBD1 (5 bases). The germline V gene encodes CDR1 ENHRY and CDR2 SYGVKD. The CDR3 contains 13 residues. Trimming pared 6 bases from V and 3 bases from J, leaving 11 bases between. As DNA, the CDR3 is TGTGCCATCAGCACCGACAGTGACACTGAAGCTTTCTTT. Translation gives CAISTDSDTEAFF.

This clonotype was detected a few times. The chain has TRBV10-3 and TRBJ1-2; D may be TRBD1 (6 bases). This CDR3 is built from 14 residues. Germline CDR1 is ENHRY and CDR2 is SYGVKD. V lost 5 bases and J lost 2, with 12 bases in between. CDR3 region: CAISLQGRNYGYTF. The CDR3 region has the DNA TGTGCCATCAGTCTACAGGGTCGGAACTATGGCTACACCTTC.

The chain recombines TRBV30 with TRBJ1-1; D remains ambiguous. V lost 0 bases to trimming and J lost 6 bases, with 5 bases between them. Germline assignment: CDR1 GTSNPN and CDR2 SVGIG (reference sequence). This CDR3 comprises 11 residues. CDR3 in DNA: TGTGCCTGGAGTGTATCGGCTGAAGCTTTCTTT. Its translation: CAWSVSAEAFF.

This chain uses TRBV11-2 with TRBJ2-1; the D gene could be TRBD1 or TRBD2 (5 bases each). The CDR3 totals 13 residues. V was shortened by 4 bases and J by 13 bases, with 17 bases between the two germline ends. Germline loops: CDR1 SGHAT, CDR2 FQNNGV. The CDR3 DNA follows: TGTGCCAGCAGCTCCGGACGAGTGGGGGAACAGTTCTTC. It is translated as CASSSGRVGEQFF.

This rearrangement joins TRBV4-1 to TRBJ1-1, with D uncertain. From germline, CDR1 is MGHRA and CDR2 YSYEKL. Between the trimmed V and J ends, which lost 1 base and 0 bases, there was a span of 9 bases. The CDR3 extends over 15 amino acids. The DNA for the CDR3 is TGCGCCAGCAGCCAAGTTCTCGTCCTGAACACTGAAGCTTTCTTT. Residues: CASSQVLVLNTEAFF.